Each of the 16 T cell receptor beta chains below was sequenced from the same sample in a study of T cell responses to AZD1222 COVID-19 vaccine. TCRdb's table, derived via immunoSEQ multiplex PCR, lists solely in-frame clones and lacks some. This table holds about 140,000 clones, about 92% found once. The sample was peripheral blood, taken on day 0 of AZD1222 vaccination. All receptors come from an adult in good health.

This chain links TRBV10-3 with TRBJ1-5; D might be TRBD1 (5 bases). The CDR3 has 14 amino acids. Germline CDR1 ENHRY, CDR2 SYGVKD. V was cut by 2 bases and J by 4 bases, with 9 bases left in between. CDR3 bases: TGTGCCATCAGTGAGGGCAGGGTTAATCAGCCCCAGCATTTT. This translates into CAISEGRVNQPQHF.

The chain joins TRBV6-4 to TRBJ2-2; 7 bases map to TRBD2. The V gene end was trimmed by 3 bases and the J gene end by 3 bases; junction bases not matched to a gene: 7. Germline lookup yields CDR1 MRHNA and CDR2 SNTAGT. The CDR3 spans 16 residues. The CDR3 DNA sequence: TGTGCCAGCAGTGATTCGGCTAGCGGTCACACCGGGGAGCTGTTTTTT. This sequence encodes CASSDSASGHTGELFF.

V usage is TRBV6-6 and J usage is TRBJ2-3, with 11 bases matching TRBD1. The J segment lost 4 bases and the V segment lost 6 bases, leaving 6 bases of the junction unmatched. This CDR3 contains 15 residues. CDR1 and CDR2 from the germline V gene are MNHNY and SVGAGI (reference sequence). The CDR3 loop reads CASSPGQGVPDTQYF. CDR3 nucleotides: TGTGCCAGCAGCCCGGGACAGGGGGTCCCAGATACGCAGTATTTT.

The CDR3 nucleotides are TGTGCCAGTATTGGATCCCAGGGTATATCTAATGAAAAACTGTTTTTT. Protein product: CASIGSQGISNEKLFF. The chain combines TRBV19 with TRBJ1-4, with D maybe TRBD1 (5 bases). Looked up from germline, CDR1 is LNHDA and CDR2 is SQIVND (reference sequence). CDR3 length equals 16 residues. V lost 7 bases and J 3 bases, leaving 18 bases between the germline ends. The entire variable domain, with the rest obtained from reference TRBV19 and TRBJ1-4, is as follows: DGGITQSPKYLFRKEGQNVTLSCEQNLNHDAMYWYRQDPGQGLRLIYYSQIVNDFQKGDIAEGYSVSREKKESFPLTVTSAQKNPTAFYLCASIGSQGISNEKLFFGSGTQLSVL.

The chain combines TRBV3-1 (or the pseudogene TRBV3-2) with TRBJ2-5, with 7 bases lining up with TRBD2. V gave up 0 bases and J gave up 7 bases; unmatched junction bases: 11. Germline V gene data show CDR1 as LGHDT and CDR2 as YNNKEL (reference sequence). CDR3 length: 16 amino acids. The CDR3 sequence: CASSQDLGRASGTQYF. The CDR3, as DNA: TGTGCCAGCAGCCAAGATTTGGGGAGGGCAAGCGGGACCCAGTACTTC.

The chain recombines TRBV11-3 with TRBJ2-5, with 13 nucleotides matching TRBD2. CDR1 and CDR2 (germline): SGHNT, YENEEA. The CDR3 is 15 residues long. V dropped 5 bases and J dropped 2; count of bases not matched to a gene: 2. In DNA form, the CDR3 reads TGTGCCAGCAGCCTGGGACTAGCGGGACAAGAGACCCAGTACTTC. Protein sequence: CASSLGLAGQETQYF.

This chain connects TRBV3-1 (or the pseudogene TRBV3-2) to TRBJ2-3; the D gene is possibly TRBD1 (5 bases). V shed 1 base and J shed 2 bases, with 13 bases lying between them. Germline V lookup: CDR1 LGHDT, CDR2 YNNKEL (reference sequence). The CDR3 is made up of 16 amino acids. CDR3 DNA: TGTGCCAGCAGCCAAGCAGGGATCTCCTACACAGATACGCAGTATTTT. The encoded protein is CASSQAGISYTDTQYF.

In DNA form, the CDR3 reads TGCGCCAGCATCCCCACGGGGGCTTCCAACGAGCAGTACTTC. Translating gives CASIPTGASNEQYF. The rearrangement uses TRBV5-1 and TRBJ2-7; possibly TRBD1 or TRBD2 for D (6 bases each). Germline lookup yields CDR1 SGHRS and CDR2 YFSETQ. The ends were cut back, 6 bases at V and 5 bases at J, with 18 bases in the middle. This CDR3 is built from 14 residues.

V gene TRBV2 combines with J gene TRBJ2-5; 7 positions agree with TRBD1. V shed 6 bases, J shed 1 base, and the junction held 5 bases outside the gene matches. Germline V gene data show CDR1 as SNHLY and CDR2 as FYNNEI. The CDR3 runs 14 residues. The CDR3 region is CASREAGGQETQYF. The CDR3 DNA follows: TGTGCCAGCAGGGAGGCAGGGGGCCAAGAGACCCAGTACTTC.

CDR3: CASSSTGYTEAFF. As DNA, the CDR3 is TGTGCCAGCAGCTCAACAGGGTACACTGAAGCTTTCTTT. The V and J genes are TRBV7-9 and TRBJ1-1; tentative D call: TRBD1 (6 bases). The CDR3 consists of 13 residues. Germline V CDR1 and CDR2: SEHNR, FQNEAQ (reference sequence). Trimming shortened V by 4 bases and J by 3 bases, and 9 bases separated the two germline ends.

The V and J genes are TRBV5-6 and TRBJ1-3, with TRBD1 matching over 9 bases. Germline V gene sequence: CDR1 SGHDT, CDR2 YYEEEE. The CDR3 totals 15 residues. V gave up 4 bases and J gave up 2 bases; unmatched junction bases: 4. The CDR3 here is CASSGDREAGNTIYF. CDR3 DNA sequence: TGTGCCAGCAGCGGGGACAGGGAAGCTGGAAACACCATATATTTT.

The CDR3 here is CASSPGTGEKLFF. CDR3 DNA: TGTGCCAGCAGCCCCGGGACCGGGGAAAAACTGTTTTTT. The chain combines TRBV9 with TRBJ1-4; the D gene is possibly TRBD1 (5 bases). Germline CDR1 is SGDLS and CDR2 is YYNGEE. Trimming shortened V by 4 bases and J by 8 bases, and 12 bases separated the two germline ends. CDR3 length: 13 amino acids.

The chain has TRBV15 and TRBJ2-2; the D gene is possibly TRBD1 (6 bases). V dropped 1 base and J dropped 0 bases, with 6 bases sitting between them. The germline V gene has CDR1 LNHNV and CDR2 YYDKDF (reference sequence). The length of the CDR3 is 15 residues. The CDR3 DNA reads TGTGCCACCAGCAGAGGACAGGCGAACACCGGGGAGCTGTTTTTT. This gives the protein CATSRGQANTGELFF.

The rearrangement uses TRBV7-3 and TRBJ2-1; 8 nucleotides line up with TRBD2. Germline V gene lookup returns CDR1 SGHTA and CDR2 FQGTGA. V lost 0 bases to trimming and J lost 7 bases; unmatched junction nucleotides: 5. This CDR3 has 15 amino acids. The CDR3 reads CASSLTGLGVNEQFF. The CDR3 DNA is TGTGCCAGCAGCTTAACGGGACTAGGGGTGAATGAGCAGTTCTTC. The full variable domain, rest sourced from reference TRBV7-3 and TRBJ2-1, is GAGVSQTPSNKVTEKGKYVELRCDPISGHTALYWYRQSLGQGPEFLIYFQGTGAADDSGLPNDRFFAVRPEGSVSTLKIQRTERGDSAVYLCASSLTGLGVNEQFFGPGTRLTVL.

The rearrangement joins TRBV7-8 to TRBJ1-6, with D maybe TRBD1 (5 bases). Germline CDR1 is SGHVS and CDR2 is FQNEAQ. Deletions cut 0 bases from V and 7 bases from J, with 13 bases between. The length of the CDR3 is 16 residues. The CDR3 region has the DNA TGTGCCAGCAGCTTAGCGCCGGGGCGGAACAATTCACCCCTCCACTTT. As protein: CASSLAPGRNNSPLHF.

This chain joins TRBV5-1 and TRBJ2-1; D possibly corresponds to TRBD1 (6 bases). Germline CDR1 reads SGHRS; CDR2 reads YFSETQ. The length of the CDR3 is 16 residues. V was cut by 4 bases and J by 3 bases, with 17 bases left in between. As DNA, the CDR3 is TGCGCCAGCAGCCCGGTCGTTAGGACAGACTACAATGAGCAGTTCTTC. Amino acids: CASSPVVRTDYNEQFF.